These 22 T cell receptor beta chains came from one sample sequenced in a study of T cell changes during pregnancy in multiple sclerosis. Here immunoSEQ multiplex PCR was the method, and the copy in TCRdb shows in-frame clones only, minus some. The table shows fewer than 70,000 clones, with approximately 91% occurring only once. The sequenced sample was peripheral blood, obtained in the third trimester of pregnancy. The receptors come from a female donor with multiple sclerosis, enrolled in a pregnancy study.

V gene TRBV6-5 combines with J gene TRBJ1-1; D is possibly TRBD1 (6 bases). The CDR3 covers 16 residues. Trimming shortened V by 2 bases and J by 5 bases, and 18 bases separated the two germline ends. The germline CDR1 and CDR2 sequences are MNHEY and SVGAGI. CDR3 amino acids: CASSYQNTGSGTEAFF. The DNA for the CDR3 is TGTGCCAGCAGTTACCAGAATACAGGGTCCGGGACTGAAGCTTTCTTT.

The chain links TRBV10-2 to TRBJ2-2; weak D call: TRBD1 (7 bases). The CDR3 sequence is 14 residues long. Germline V gene sequence: CDR1 WSHSY, CDR2 SAAADI. Trimming stripped 8 bases from V and 3 bases from J, with 13 bases between. The CDR3: CASGAGQYTGELFF. The CDR3 DNA is TGCGCCAGCGGGGCGGGACAGTACACCGGGGAGCTGTTTTTT.

The genes are TRBV7-9 and TRBJ1-2; tentatively, D is TRBD1 (6 bases). Germline CDR1 reads SEHNR; CDR2 reads FQNEAQ (reference sequence). Deletions cut 6 bases from V and 4 bases from J, with 12 bases between. This CDR3 region has 13 residues. CDR3 sequence reads: CASSFTGPYGYTF. CDR3 bases: TGTGCCAGCAGTTTCACAGGGCCCTATGGCTACACCTTC.

Here the CDR3 reads CASSFLNRGTEQYF. The CDR3 DNA sequence: TGTGCCAGCAGTTTCCTTAACAGGGGTACGGAGCAGTACTTC. The rearrangement links TRBV28 to TRBJ2-7; 7 bases match TRBD1. The CDR3 totals 14 residues. With V trimmed by 3 bases and J by 7 bases, 9 bases remained unmatched. CDR1 is MDHEN, CDR2 SYDVKM, per germline.

The chain combines TRBV10-2 with TRBJ1-2; maybe TRBD1 (5 bases). V was trimmed by 2 bases and J by 0 bases, leaving 19 bases between them. This CDR3 has 18 residues. Germline assignment: CDR1 WSHSY and CDR2 SAAADI. The CDR3 reads CASSETQNRPPTNYGYTF. The CDR3 bases are TGCGCCAGCAGTGAGACACAGAACAGGCCTCCCACTAACTATGGCTACACCTTC.

This clone was observed a handful of times. The V gene is TRBV4-3, the J gene TRBJ2-7; the D gene is possibly TRBD2 (7 bases). The V end was cut by 2 bases, the J end by 4 bases, with 15 bases between. The CDR3 is made up of 15 amino acids. Germline-derived CDR1 and CDR2 are LGHNA and YSLEER. The CDR3 region is CASSQRRGGMYEQYF. CDR3 coding DNA: TGCGCCAGCAGCCAACGGAGGGGGGGCATGTACGAGCAGTACTTC.

J is TRBJ1-3 and V is TRBV12-5; D gene unclear. The germline CDR1 and CDR2 sequences are LGHNT and FRNRAP. The CDR3 has 14 amino acids. Trimming removed 5 bases from V and 0 bases from J, with 8 bases in between. CDR3 bases: TGTGCTAGTGGTCGCGGGAGCTCTGGAAACACCATATATTTT. Translating it yields CASGRGSSGNTIYF.

V gene TRBV6-1 combines with J gene TRBJ1-5; perhaps TRBD1 as D (5 bases). V gave up 10 bases and J gave up 0 bases, with 16 bases separating them. The CDR3 length is 15 residues. The germline V gene has CDR1 MNHNS and CDR2 SASEGT. The CDR3 protein is CATRVGGYSNQPQHF. The CDR3 DNA sequence: TGTGCCACCCGAGTGGGGGGTTATAGCAATCAGCCCCAGCATTTT.

V is TRBV25-1 and J is TRBJ1-3; D is uncertain. The CDR3 has 16 residues. Germline V gene sequence: CDR1 MGHDK, CDR2 SYGVNS. Trimming stripped 1 base from V and 0 bases from J, with 10 bases between. The CDR3 DNA reads TGTGCCAGCAGTGAATCGTACGGAGCCTCTGGAAACACCATATATTTT. This translates into CASSESYGASGNTIYF.

This chain links TRBV30 with TRBJ1-1; maybe TRBD1 (6 bases). V lost 0 bases to trimming and J lost 2 bases, with 7 bases between them. The CDR3 has 13 amino acids. CDR1 and CDR2 (germline): GTSNPN, SVGIG (reference sequence). CDR3 in DNA: TGTGCCTGGAGTGTGGACAGCAACACTGAAGCTTTCTTT. Amino acid sequence: CAWSVDSNTEAFF.

The gene calls are TRBV7-9 and TRBJ2-7; unclear D gene. Germline CDR1 SEHNR, CDR2 FQNEAQ (reference sequence). The CDR3 consists of 14 residues. With 2 bases removed from V and 0 bases from J, the gap between germline ends came to 8 bases. CDR3 amino acids: CASSLNTNSYEQYF. CDR3 nucleotide sequence: TGTGCCAGCAGCTTAAACACTAACTCCTACGAGCAGTACTTC.

The chain has TRBV2 and TRBJ2-5; D is possibly TRBD2 (6 bases). Looked up from germline, CDR1 is SNHLY and CDR2 is FYNNEI. Deletions cut 7 bases from V and 2 bases from J, with 17 bases between. CDR3 length equals 15 residues. CDR3 sequence: CASKLEWDLQETQYF. The CDR3, as DNA: TGTGCCAGCAAGTTAGAATGGGACTTACAAGAGACCCAGTACTTC.

The J gene is TRBJ1-1, the V gene TRBV5-4; the D gene is possibly TRBD1 (6 bases). Germline lookup yields CDR1 SGHNT and CDR2 YYREEE (reference sequence). The CDR3 loop spans 14 amino acids. Trimming took off 5 bases at V and 5 bases at J, with 16 bases between the two ends. In DNA form, the CDR3 reads TGTGCCAGCAGGCAGGGGCTCTCGGGGACTGAAGCTTTCTTT. Its translation is CASRQGLSGTEAFF.

The rearrangement joins TRBV6-1 to TRBJ1-5; no definite D call. The CDR3 is made up of 15 amino acids. Trimming pared 5 bases from V and 0 bases from J, leaving 11 bases between. Germline lookup yields CDR1 MNHNS and CDR2 SASEGT. The CDR3 reads CASSFGINSNQPQHF. The CDR3 nucleotides read TGTGCCAGCAGTTTCGGGATAAATAGCAATCAGCCCCAGCATTTT.

The chain carries TRBV30 and TRBJ2-6, with D possibly matching TRBD1 (5 bases). V gave up 4 bases and J gave up 4 bases, with 8 bases separating them. The CDR3 is 13 residues long. CDR1 and CDR2 from the germline V gene are GTSNPN and SVGIG (reference sequence). The chain's CDR3 is CAWIGAGANVLTF. The CDR3 DNA sequence: TGTGCCTGGATAGGGGCAGGGGCCAACGTCCTGACTTTC. Full variable domain (remainder filled in from reference TRBV30 and TRBJ2-6): SQTIHQWPATLVQPVGSPLSLECTVEGTSNPNLYWYRQAAGRGLQLLFYSVGIGQISSEVPQNLSASRPQDRQFILSSKKLLLSDSGFYLCAWIGAGANVLTFGAGSRLTVL.

The gene calls are TRBV13 and TRBJ1-5; D is unresolved. V was pared by 2 bases and J by 3 bases, with 8 bases between. The CDR3 is made up of 14 amino acids. Germline V gene lookup returns CDR1 PRHDT and CDR2 FYEKMQ (reference sequence). Here the CDR3 DNA reads TGTGCCAGCAGCTTAAGAGGGTTCAATCAGCCCCAGCATTTT. This codes for CASSLRGFNQPQHF.

The V gene is TRBV7-2, the J gene TRBJ2-7; 8 bases fit TRBD1. Per the germline V gene, CDR1 is SGHTA and CDR2 is FQGNSA. J gave up 3 bases and V 2 bases, and 3 bases lay outside the gene matches. The CDR3 runs to 14 residues. The CDR3: CASSLMTGDYEQYF. The CDR3 bases are TGTGCCAGCAGCTTAATGACAGGGGACTACGAGCAGTACTTC.

The chain recombines TRBV9 with TRBJ2-1; D is possibly TRBD2 (6 bases). CDR1 is SGDLS, CDR2 YYNGEE, per germline. This CDR3 comprises 15 residues. The V end lost 0 bases, the J end lost 4 bases, and 11 bases lay between the germline ends. The CDR3 DNA reads as TGTGCCAGCAGCGTAGCTGGGGCGGGGTACAATGAGCAGTTCTTC. It specifies CASSVAGAGYNEQFF.

The CDR3 is CASSYGLAGSNEQYF. In DNA form, the CDR3 reads TGTGCCAGCAGTTACGGACTAGCGGGGAGCAACGAGCAGTACTTC. The V and J genes are TRBV6-5 and TRBJ2-7, with TRBD2 matching over 12 bases. Germline V CDR1 and CDR2: MNHEY, SVGAGI. The V segment lost 2 bases and the J segment 5 bases; nucleotides outside the gene matches: 4. The CDR3 length is 15 residues.

For this clone: The identical CDR3 is also encoded by other nucleotide sequences in the sample. The V call is TRBV4-2, the J call TRBJ2-3, with TRBD2 matching over 16 bases. The germline V gene encodes CDR1 LGHNA and CDR2 YNFKEQ. This CDR3 is built from 16 residues. Losses at the gene ends were 3 bases for V and 6 bases for J; bases not matched to a gene: 3. This chain's CDR3 is CASSQGTSGGADTQYF. In DNA, the CDR3 is TGTGCCAGCAGCCAGGGGACTAGCGGGGGGGCCGATACGCAGTATTTT.

This rearrangement joins TRBV28 to TRBJ2-3, with D tentatively TRBD2 (6 bases). Germline assignment: CDR1 MDHEN and CDR2 SYDVKM. The CDR3 is 14 residues long. Trimming took off 6 bases at V and 4 bases at J, with 14 bases between the two ends. CDR3 nucleotide sequence: TGTGCCAGCAGCCCACGGGGAGGATCAGATACGCAGTATTTT. Its translation is CASSPRGGSDTQYF. Looking up the rest from reference TRBV28 and TRBJ2-3 gives the full variable domain: DVKVTQSSRYLVKRTGEKVFLECVQDMDHENMFWYRQDPGLGLRLIYFSYDVKMKEKGDIPEGYSVSREKKERFSLILESASTNQTSMYLCASSPRGGSDTQYFGPGTRLTVL.

The V and J genes are TRBV15 and TRBJ2-7; D remains ambiguous. In germline, CDR1 is LNHNV, CDR2 YYDKDF (reference sequence). CDR3 size: 14 residues. Between the trimmed V and J ends, which lost 0 bases and 3 bases, there was a span of 9 bases. The CDR3 coding sequence is TGTGCCACCAGCAGAGATACAGTCCTCTACGAGCAGTACTTC. Translated: CATSRDTVLYEQYF. The full variable domain, in which reference TRBV15 and TRBJ2-7 provide the parts outside the CDR3, is DAMVIQNPRYQVTQFGKPVTLSCSQTLNHNVMYWYQQKSSQAPKLLFHYYDKDFNNEADTPDNFQSRRPNTSFCFLDIRSPGLGDTAMYLCATSRDTVLYEQYFGPGTRLTVT.